These T cell receptor beta chains were read from a single sample in a study of T cell responses to AZD1222 COVID-19 vaccine. The table came from immunoSEQ multiplex PCR; TCRdb's copy has only in-frame clones and leaves some out. The data show 200,000 to 250,000 clones, with roughly 94% seen just once and 1.5% to 2% held by the top ten. This specimen was peripheral blood, taken 28 days after the second dose of the MenACWY control vaccine. These receptors came from an adult who received the MenACWY meningococcal vaccine as a control. Each CDR3 is given with its conserved first and last residue.

TRBJ2-7 | TRBV5-4 | CASSPREHGYEQYF
TRBJ2-3 | TRBV7-3 | CASSSGLAGGPTDTQYF
TRBJ2-2 | TRBV24-1 | CATSASTPGTGELFF
TRBJ1-5 | TRBV19 | CASTRQGGNQPQHF
TRBJ1-3 | TRBV7-3 | CAEVDRGPRGNTIYF
TRBJ2-1 | TRBV29-1 | CSVDRPQAYNEQFF
TRBJ1-2 | TRBV6-1 | CASSEATMGYGYTF
TRBJ1-1 | TRBV5-4 | CASSLSEGPEAFF
TRBJ2-1 | TRBV28 | CASPPSGTGYSREQFF
TRBJ1-4 | TRBV6-5 | CASSIMGINEKLFF
TRBJ1-5 | TRBV6-5 | CASREGNQPQHF
TRBJ2-7 | TRBV24-1 | CATSSTGTGTYEQYF
TRBJ2-7 | TRBV4-3 | CASSQGRTGAYEQYF
TRBJ1-4 | TRBV28 | CASRSRKLTTNEKLFF
TRBJ1-6 | TRBV5-1 | CASSPTGEVSSPLHF
TRBJ1-3 | TRBV19 | CASMTLGFGGSGNTIYF
TRBJ1-1 | TRBV5-1 | CASSLGQNMNTEAFF
TRBJ1-2 | TRBV9 | CASSASQGFYGYTF
TRBJ2-5 | TRBV28 | CASSLGQAQETQYF
TRBJ2-1 | TRBV6-1 | CASSEGGGYNEQFF
TRBJ1-5 | TRBV15 | CATSRQRQGNQPQHF
TRBJ2-7 | TRBV5-1 | CASRIRSGPYEQYF
TRBJ1-6 | TRBV6-2/TRBV6-3 | CASSLWEDTYNSPLHF
TRBJ2-3 | TRBV11-2 | CASSPREGSYTQYF
TRBJ2-3 | TRBV4-2 | CASSQEGGGGPVADTQYF
TRBJ1-1 | TRBV5-1 | CASSQTGTQNTEAFF
TRBJ1-2 | TRBV28 | CASSTPGQRRLYGYTF
TRBJ2-4 | TRBV18 | CASSREGATKNIQYF
TRBJ2-7 | TRBV7-3 | CASSLTGGAGYEQYF
TRBJ2-7 | TRBV28 | CASSPPKYEQYF
TRBJ2-2 | TRBV24-1 | CATKRGQDTGELFF
TRBJ1-5 | TRBV18 | CASSEQGGGGQPQHF
TRBJ2-7 | TRBV27 | CASSLSSTGWVYEQYF
TRBJ2-7 | TRBV7-9 | CASSLWGQGNYEQYF
TRBJ2-2 | TRBV6-5 | CASSRTTNTGELFF
TRBJ1-5 | TRBV2 | CASSGTGEAQPQHF
TRBJ1-1 | TRBV3-1/TRBV3-2 | CASSPIGFGGNTEAFF
TRBJ1-2 | TRBV4-3 | CASSLQGQGNYGYTF
TRBJ1-4 | TRBV9 | CASSVATTGGKLFF
TRBJ2-2 | TRBV9 | CASSASGSTGELFF
TRBJ2-7 | TRBV3-1/TRBV3-2 | CASSHLSYEQYF
TRBJ2-5 | TRBV7-9 | CASSLRPSSGQETQYF
TRBJ2-2 | TRBV6-1 | CASSEQRHTGELFF
TRBJ1-5 | TRBV28 | CASTGEALRPVF
TRBJ1-3 | TRBV6-5 | CASSYEGVVGNTIYF
TRBJ2-2 | TRBV3-1/TRBV3-2 | CASSRRQGLSGELFF
TRBJ2-7 | TRBV5-1 | CASSSGGGSYEQYF
TRBJ1-2 | TRBV7-8 | CASSPIQTAAGYTF